This T cell receptor beta chain is from a study of blood T cell repertoires in COVID-19. Study members were between about 18 and 90 years old and lived in roughly 24 US regions. Sequencing was performed with immunoSEQ multiplex PCR; in TCRdb, only in-frame clones are kept and a portion is missing. Here the sample spans approximately 300,000 clones, roughly 90% being singletons. Per germline, CDR1 LGHNA and CDR2 YNFKEQ. The CDR3 consists of 19 residues. The J segment lost 0 bases and the V segment lost 4 bases, leaving 16 bases of the junction unmatched. The sample was PBMCs or T cells enriched from blood (not recorded which). The chain has TRBV4-2 and TRBJ1-2; TRBD1 matches 8 bases. The source of this sequence is a woman aged 25 to 45 who had been exposed to COVID-19. As DNA, the CDR3 is TGTGCCAGCAGCCGAGGCTCTCAGGGGGCCTACCTGCCTAACTATGGCTACACCTTC. It is translated as CASSRGSQGAYLPNYGYTF.